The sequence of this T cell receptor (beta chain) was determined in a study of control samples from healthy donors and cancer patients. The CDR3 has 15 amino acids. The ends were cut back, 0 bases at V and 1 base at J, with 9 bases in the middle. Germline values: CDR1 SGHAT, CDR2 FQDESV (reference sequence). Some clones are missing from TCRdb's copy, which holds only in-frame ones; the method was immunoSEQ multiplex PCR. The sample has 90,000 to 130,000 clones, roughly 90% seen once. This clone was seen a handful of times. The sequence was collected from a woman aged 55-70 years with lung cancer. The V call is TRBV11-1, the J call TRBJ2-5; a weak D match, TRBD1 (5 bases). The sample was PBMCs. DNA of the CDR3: TGTGCCAGCAGCTTAGCGCCAGGGCCCCAAGAGACCCAGTACTTC. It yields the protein CASSLAPGPQETQYF.